These 3 T cell receptor beta chains were all obtained from the same sample, sequenced in a study of blood T cell repertoires in COVID-19. The assay was immunoSEQ multiplex PCR, and TCRdb's table has in-frame clones only and misses some. The sample carries fewer than 300,000 clones, approximately 90% recorded once. Sequencing was carried out using PBMCs or T cells enriched from blood (not recorded which). These receptor sequences come from a woman aged 25 to 39 who had recovered from COVID-19.

The chain links TRBV28 to TRBJ2-1, with TRBD2 matching 9 bases. With V trimmed by 7 bases and J by 8 bases, 18 bases remained unmatched. Looked up from germline, CDR1 is MDHEN and CDR2 is SYDVKM. This CDR3 spans 17 amino acids. The CDR3 bases are TGTGCCAGCACCACTTCCCCCCTAGCGGGATTGAATCATGAGCAGTTCTTC. This translates into CASTTSPLAGLNHEQFF.

The rearrangement joins TRBV27 to TRBJ2-7; 8 nucleotides align to TRBD1. CDR3 size: 16 residues. Germline V gene lookup returns CDR1 MNHEY and CDR2 SMNVEV (reference sequence). V lost 5 bases to trimming and J lost 1 base; unmatched junction nucleotides: 10. CDR3 DNA sequence: TGTGCCAGCAGTAAAGGTCCCGGGACAGGATCCTACGAGCAGTACTTC. Translated, it gives CASSKGPGTGSYEQYF.

This sequence joins TRBV28 and TRBJ2-1; TRBD2 agrees at 9 bases. Germline lookup yields CDR1 MDHEN and CDR2 SYDVKM. This CDR3 has 15 amino acids. V was pared by 5 bases and J by 9 bases, with 11 bases of the junction left unmatched. The CDR3 coding sequence is TGTGCCAGCAGTGTAATAATAGCGGGAGACGGTGAGCAGTTCTTC. It yields the protein CASSVIIAGDGEQFF.